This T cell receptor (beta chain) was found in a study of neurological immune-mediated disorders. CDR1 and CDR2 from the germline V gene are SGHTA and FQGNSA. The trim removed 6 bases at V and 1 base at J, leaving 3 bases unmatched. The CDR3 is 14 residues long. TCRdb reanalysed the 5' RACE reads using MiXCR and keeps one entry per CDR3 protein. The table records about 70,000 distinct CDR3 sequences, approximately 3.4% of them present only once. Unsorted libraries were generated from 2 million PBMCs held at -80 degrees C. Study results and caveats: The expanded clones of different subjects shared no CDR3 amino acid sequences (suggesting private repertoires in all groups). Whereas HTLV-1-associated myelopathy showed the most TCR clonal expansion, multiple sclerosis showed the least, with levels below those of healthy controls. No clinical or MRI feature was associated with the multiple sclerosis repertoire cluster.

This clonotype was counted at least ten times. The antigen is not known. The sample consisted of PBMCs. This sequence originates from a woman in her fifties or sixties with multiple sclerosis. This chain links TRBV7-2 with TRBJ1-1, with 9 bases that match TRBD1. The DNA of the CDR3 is TGTGCCAGCAGGTTGACAGGGGGGAACACTGAAGCTTTCTTT. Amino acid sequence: CASRLTGGNTEAFF.